This paragraph reports one T cell receptor beta chain. Its antigen remains unknown. The sample comes from a study of graft-versus-host responses after intestinal transplantation. As for the study in general: Anti-thymocyte globulin induction was given to all recipients, followed by tacrolimus and steroids for around 3 years. Study conclusions and caveats: GvH clonotypes were identified within recipient marrow, with a subset emerging first in ileum or blood. High graft-versus-host to host-versus-graft clonal ratios were seen in allografts of patients with graft-donor T cell macrochimerism.

Germline V gene sequence: CDR1 SGDLS, CDR2 YYNGEE. The V end was cut by 4 bases, the J end by 1 base, with 10 bases between. The CDR3 extends over 14 amino acids. Data came from immunoSEQ multiplex PCR; TCRdb stores just in-frame clones and leaves some out. The sample lists approximately 85,000 clones, 80% to 95% occurring once. This receptor was taken from a human donor who was the organ donor for an intestinal transplant. The sequencing used unstimulated CD8+ T cells sorted from spleen or lymph node cells, collected before transplant. The gene calls are TRBV9 and TRBJ2-3; D gene uncertain. The CDR3 DNA reads as TGTGCCAGCAGCACCGATGAGGGCACAGATACGCAGTATTTT. Protein: CASSTDEGTDTQYF.